This T cell receptor beta chain was recovered during a study of Graves' ophthalmopathy and Graves' hyperthyroidism. Regarding the study as a whole: Sensitivity reached around 88% and specificity almost 83% for a 13-signature model separating ophthalmopathy from stable hyperthyroidism. Predictions made by the model for ophthalmopathy progression reached over 55% sensitivity and almost 75% specificity.

V shed 4 bases and J shed 3 bases, with 11 bases lying between them. The V gene's germline CDR1 is SNHLY and CDR2 FYNNEI. This CDR3 has 14 residues. All donors with ophthalmopathy were recorded as having moderate-to-severe activity, CAS ≥3, NOSPECS ≥4 and a duration under 3 months. This clonotype was seen a few times. As yet, its antigen is unknown. CDR3 regions of TCR beta were amplified from RNA transcripts. First-round RT-PCR with HTBI primers preceded a second-round multiplex PCR. A single record per CDR3 protein comes from TCRdb applying MiXCR to the multiplex PCR reads. The data hold about 700,000 distinct CDR3 sequences, with under 50% observed a single time.

Sequenced input: peripheral blood. This clonotype was sampled from an adult man with Graves' ophthalmopathy. The V gene is TRBV2, the J gene TRBJ2-3, with D perhaps matching TRBD1 or TRBD2 (6 bases each). CDR3 protein: CASSGRRGTDTQYF. DNA of the CDR3: TGTGCCAGCAGTGGTAGGAGGGGGACAGATACGCAGTATTTT.